These 25 T cell receptor beta chains share one sample of origin, sequenced in a study of early T cells in non-severe SARS-CoV-2 infection. TCRdb analysed the 5' RACE reads with MiXCR anew, one entry per CDR3 protein. The sample yields 75,000 to 100,000 distinct CDR3 sequences, under 15% seen once. The sequenced sample was whole blood. The receptor set was obtained from an adult who was a healthcare worker with PCR-confirmed SARS-CoV-2 infection or an uninfected control (not recorded which).

The genes are TRBV29-1 and TRBJ2-1; 8 bases line up with TRBD2. CDR3 length: 12 residues. Germline lookup yields CDR1 SQVTM and CDR2 ANQGSEA. Trimming cost V 6 bases and J 8 bases; bases outside gene matches: 6. CDR3 DNA sequence: TGCAGCGTCGGGACTAGGATCGATGAGCAGTTCTTC. Protein: CSVGTRIDEQFF.

V is TRBV9 and J is TRBJ1-5; no reliable D call. V lost 3 bases, J lost 3 bases, and 13 bases lay in between. Germline V lookup: CDR1 SGDLS, CDR2 YYNGEE. This CDR3 contains 15 residues. This CDR3 is CASSETQQLNQPQHF. DNA of the CDR3: TGTGCCAGCAGCGAGACGCAACAGCTCAATCAGCCCCAGCATTTT.

This clonotype has a handful of counts. This chain connects TRBV6-2 or TRBV6-3 to TRBJ2-1; 7 positions agree with TRBD1. Germline V gene data show CDR1 as MNHEY and CDR2 as SVGEGT. Losses at the gene ends were 8 bases for V and 7 bases for J; bases not matched to a gene: 5. The length of the CDR3 is 12 residues. CDR3 in DNA: TGTGCCAGCGGAGCGGACAGGAATGAGCAGTTCTTC. Translating it yields CASGADRNEQFF.

The rearrangement uses TRBV7-3 and TRBJ2-3, with a weak D call TRBD2 (5 bases). V gave up 5 bases and J gave up 5 bases, with 8 bases separating them. The CDR3 extends over 12 amino acids. The germline V gene has CDR1 SGHTA and CDR2 FQGTGA. In DNA, the CDR3 is TGTGCCAGCAGCCCGGCGGGAGATACGCAGTATTTT. Translating it yields CASSPAGDTQYF.

In this sample, this clonotype turned up many times. The chain is built from TRBV5-4 and TRBJ2-3, with D possibly matching TRBD2 (6 bases). CDR3 size: 14 residues. CDR1 and CDR2 from the germline V gene are SGHNT and YYREEE (reference sequence). V lost 3 bases, J lost 5 bases, and 13 bases lay in between. The CDR3 sequence: CASSSSEPVDTQYF. CDR3 in DNA: TGTGCCAGCAGCTCTAGCGAACCCGTAGATACGCAGTATTTT.

The chain couples TRBV4-1 to TRBJ1-1; D gene uncertain. Trimming took off 3 bases at V and 8 bases at J, with 7 bases between the two ends. The CDR3 contains 11 residues. Germline V gene data show CDR1 as MGHRA and CDR2 as YSYEKL. CDR3 residues: CASSQEREAFF. For the CDR3, the DNA is TGCGCCAGCAGCCAGGAGAGAGAAGCTTTCTTT.

Here the CDR3 reads CASSTHEAGAYEQYF. The CDR3 DNA follows: TGTGCCAGTAGTACCCACGAAGCGGGAGCCTACGAGCAGTACTTC. V is TRBV19 and J is TRBJ2-7, with TRBD2 identical over 8 bases. The CDR3 has 15 amino acids. CDR1 and CDR2 (germline): LNHDA, SQIVND (reference sequence). J lost 2 bases, V lost 4 bases, and 7 bases had no gene match. Full variable domain (rest looked up from reference TRBV19 and TRBJ2-7): DGGITQSPKYLFRKEGQNVTLSCEQNLNHDAMYWYRQDPGQGLRLIYYSQIVNDFQKGDIAEGYSVSREKKESFPLTVTSAQKNPTAFYLCASSTHEAGAYEQYFGPGTRLTVT.

This clonotype was counted at least ten times. The rearrangement links TRBV5-1 to TRBJ1-4; D might be TRBD1 (6 bases). This CDR3 spans 14 amino acids. V was pared by 4 bases and J by 5 bases, with 12 bases between. The germline V gene encodes CDR1 SGHRS and CDR2 YFSETQ. CDR3 nucleotide sequence: TGCGCCAGCAGCCCGGACAGCCGGAATGAAAAACTGTTTTTT. Protein sequence: CASSPDSRNEKLFF.

This clonotype was counted a few times. The chain couples TRBV18 to TRBJ2-7; no firm D call. The CDR3 runs 12 residues. CDR1 is KGHSH and CDR2 is LQKENI in the germline V gene. Trimming cost V 6 bases and J 4 bases, with 10 bases left between them. CDR3 residues: CASSRYEYEQYF. The CDR3 DNA reads as TGTGCCAGCTCTCGTTACGAGTACGAGCAGTACTTC.

Ten or more counts support this clonotype. J is TRBJ2-7 and V is TRBV7-8; TRBD1 agrees at 7 bases. Germline V lookup: CDR1 SGHVS, CDR2 FQNEAQ. Trimming at V came to 2 bases and at J to 5 bases, leaving 9 bases not matched to a gene. The length of the CDR3 is 15 residues. The CDR3 DNA reads as TGTGCCAGCAGCTTAAACCCGACTGACAGGGACGAGCAGTACTTC. This translates into CASSLNPTDRDEQYF.

The chain uses TRBV29-1 and TRBJ2-2; no definite D call. The CDR3 runs to 11 residues. Germline lookup yields CDR1 SQVTM and CDR2 ANQGSEA. V lost 7 bases to trimming and J lost 4 bases, with 7 bases between them. The CDR3 protein is CSGRITGELFF. Here the CDR3 DNA reads TGCAGCGGGAGAATCACCGGGGAGCTGTTTTTT.

This clonotype was picked up a small number of times. The chain employs TRBV5-5 and TRBJ1-5, with D possibly being TRBD1 (5 bases). The CDR3 is made up of 13 amino acids. Germline V lookup: CDR1 SGHKS, CDR2 YYEKEE (reference sequence). Trimming removed 1 base from V and 7 bases from J, with 9 bases in between. The DNA for the CDR3 is TGTGCCAGCAGCTTGTCGTGGGACCAGCCCCAGCATTTT. This gives the protein CASSLSWDQPQHF.

The chain links TRBV5-1 to TRBJ2-1; 9 bases match TRBD2. With V trimmed by 7 bases and J by 8 bases, 10 bases remained unmatched. The germline V gene encodes CDR1 SGHRS and CDR2 YFSETQ. The CDR3 loop spans 14 amino acids. The CDR3: CASRRAGGEDEQFF. CDR3 DNA: TGCGCCAGCCGTAGAGCGGGAGGAGAGGATGAGCAGTTCTTC.

This clonotype was seen more than once but under ten times. The chain carries TRBV3-1 and TRBJ2-7, with D perhaps TRBD2 (6 bases). This CDR3 comprises 13 residues. V gave up 3 bases and J gave up 1 base, with 7 bases separating them. Per the germline V gene, CDR1 is LGHDT and CDR2 is YNNKEL (reference sequence). The CDR3 spells CASSHRGSYEQYF. The CDR3 coding sequence is TGTGCCAGCAGCCACCGGGGGTCCTACGAGCAGTACTTC.

This clonotype appeared a few times. The chain employs TRBV4-1 and TRBJ2-7; D uncertain. This CDR3 has 19 amino acids. CDR1 and CDR2 (germline): MGHRA, YSYEKL. Trimming shortened V by 2 bases and J by 0 bases, and 23 bases separated the two germline ends. The CDR3 bases are TGCGCCAGCAGCCAATTTATTTATGTTGGAGTTTTAAGCTCCTACGAGCAGTACTTC. This codes for CASSQFIYVGVLSSYEQYF.

A few counts support this clonotype. The V gene is TRBV11-2, the J gene TRBJ2-1, with 8 bases identical to TRBD2. This CDR3 is 15 amino acids long. The V gene end was trimmed by 5 bases and the J gene end by 8 bases; junction bases not matched to a gene: 11. The V gene's germline CDR1 is SGHAT and CDR2 FQNNGV. CDR3 residues: CASSPILAAAHEQFF. The CDR3 nucleotides read TGTGCCAGCAGCCCGATACTAGCGGCCGCCCATGAGCAGTTCTTC. Complete variable domain (other parts from reference TRBV11-2 and TRBJ2-1): EAGVAQSPRYKIIEKRQSVAFWCNPISGHATLYWYQQILGQGPKLLIQFQNNGVVDDSQLPKDRFSAERLKGVDSTLKIQPAKLEDSAVYLCASSPILAAAHEQFFGPGTRLTVL.

The rearrangement links TRBV30 to TRBJ1-6; no reliable D call. The CDR3 sequence is 15 residues long. Germline CDR1 and CDR2: GTSNPN and SVGIG (reference sequence). Trimming removed 3 bases at V and 0 bases at J, with 9 bases between. The CDR3 DNA is TGTGCCTGGAGCAAACAGAGCTCCTATAATTCACCCCTCCACTTT. Its protein is CAWSKQSSYNSPLHF.

This clonotype was recorded at least ten times. The rearrangement links TRBV7-2 to TRBJ2-2, with D uncertain. CDR1 is SGHTA and CDR2 is FQGNSA in the germline V gene. V lost 5 bases and J 7 bases, leaving 14 bases between the germline ends. The CDR3 is 14 residues long. The CDR3 DNA reads TGTGCCAGCAGCCCCTTAAGTGGGGTCGGGGAGCTGTTTTTT. Protein sequence: CASSPLSGVGELFF.

This clonotype was detected ten times or more. The V and J genes are TRBV28 and TRBJ1-1, with D unclear. V lost 0 bases to trimming and J lost 3 bases, with 11 bases between them. There are 15 residues in the CDR3. Per germline, CDR1 MDHEN and CDR2 SYDVKM. The CDR3 here is CASSLWWTGDTEAFF. The CDR3 DNA reads TGTGCCAGCAGTTTATGGTGGACGGGAGACACTGAAGCTTTCTTT. Variable domain in full (rest from reference TRBV28 and TRBJ1-1): DVKVTQSSRYLVKRTGEKVFLECVQDMDHENMFWYRQDPGLGLRLIYFSYDVKMKEKGDIPEGYSVSREKKERFSLILESASTNQTSMYLCASSLWWTGDTEAFFGQGTRLTVV.

This clonotype came up a few times. This chain links TRBV28 with TRBJ2-7; 9 positions agree with TRBD1. The germline gives CDR1 MDHEN, CDR2 SYDVKM. Trimming at V came to 5 bases and at J to 4 bases, leaving 9 bases not matched to a gene. The CDR3 is 15 amino acids. The CDR3 DNA reads TGTGCCAGCAGTCTGAGGAGGACAGGGGTTTACGAGCAGTACTTC. This codes for CASSLRRTGVYEQYF.

The gene calls are TRBV7-9 and TRBJ2-3; weak D call: TRBD2 (6 bases). This CDR3 has 17 amino acids. Germline V gives CDR1 SEHNR, CDR2 FQNEAQ (reference sequence). V was clipped by 5 bases and J by 5 bases, with 23 bases between them. The CDR3 coding sequence is TGTGCCAGCAGCCCGCGGGACGGTGGAGGTCCTGTAGATACGCAGTATTTT. Its translation is CASSPRDGGGPVDTQYF.

The sample holds a few counts of this clonotype. The CDR3 DNA reads TGTGCCAGCAGCCCGGGCCTTAATCAGCCCCAGCATTTT. Translating it yields CASSPGLNQPQHF. The chain couples TRBV5-4 to TRBJ1-5; D remains ambiguous. V was pared by 4 bases and J by 4 bases, with 9 bases between. Germline assignment: CDR1 SGHNT and CDR2 YYREEE (reference sequence). This CDR3 has 13 amino acids.

This clonotype was found a few times. This chain uses TRBV7-2 with TRBJ2-1; the match to TRBD2 covers 12 bases. The CDR3 spans 16 residues. V was clipped by 5 bases and J by 7 bases; unmatched bases: 9. Germline values: CDR1 SGHTA, CDR2 FQGNSA. CDR3: CASSPALLAGGNEQFF. In DNA, the CDR3 is TGTGCCAGCAGCCCGGCTCTGCTAGCGGGGGGGAATGAGCAGTTCTTC.

This clonotype was counted between two and nine times. V is TRBV28 and J is TRBJ1-6; 7 bases map to TRBD1. Germline loops: CDR1 MDHEN, CDR2 SYDVKM. The CDR3 covers 16 residues. V lost 8 bases and J lost 7; bases outside the gene matches: 14. The CDR3 DNA sequence: TGTGCCAGCGACAATTACAGGGGAAGGGGGAATTCACCCCTCCACTTT. Translation gives CASDNYRGRGNSPLHF.

The chain links TRBV29-1 to TRBJ2-3, with D unresolved. This CDR3 region has 13 residues. CDR1 and CDR2 (germline): SQVTM, ANQGSEA. Trimming took off 7 bases at V and 2 bases at J, with 13 bases between the two ends. CDR3 nucleotides: TGCAGCGCTTCACAGAGAGACACAGATACGCAGTATTTT. It is translated as CSASQRDTDTQYF.